The table lists the clone carrying this TCR beta chain with a few counts. Looked up from germline, CDR1 is SGDLS and CDR2 is YYNGEE. The CDR3 contains 14 residues. The V and J ends lost 4 bases and 8 bases respectively, with 15 bases between them. The data stem from a study of blood T cell repertoires in COVID-19. On the study more broadly: Acute-phase and convalescent COVID-19 samples originated in the United States, Italy and Spain. T cells, B-cell-depleted T cells, or PBMCs provided the cDNA or gDNA that served as material.

Authors' processing steps: How many nucleated cells were present was estimated from reference gene primer amplification. Profiling relied on immunoSEQ multiplex PCR, and the TCRdb table lists in-frame clones only, not all of them. The V and J calls and clone size are taken from that table; D and trimming were inferred from the DNA. The table lists nearly 350,000 clones, 83% of them singletons. The sequence came from a man younger than 40 with active or convalescent COVID-19. The V call is TRBV9, the J call TRBJ1-4, with D possibly TRBD1 on 6 matching bases. What was sequenced was peripheral blood. The CDR3 loop is CASSLLPRGEKLFF. For the CDR3, the DNA is TGTGCCAGCAGCCTTTTGCCAAGGGGGGAAAAACTGTTTTTT.